The clone carrying this T cell receptor (beta chain) showed up many times. The V segment lost 3 bases and the J segment 2 bases; nucleotides outside the gene matches: 6. The CDR3 runs 15 residues. Germline V lookup: CDR1 LGHDT, CDR2 YNNKEL (reference sequence). This sample was taken from a study of T cells in Graves' hyperthyroidism and ophthalmopathy. Amplified regions were TCR beta CDR3 sequences from RNA transcripts. During a first-round RT-PCR of the TCR CDR3, the HTBI primer set was used. TCRdb re-called the multiplex PCR reads with MiXCR, one entry per CDR3 protein. Of 480,000 or so distinct CDR3 sequences listed, approximately 15% are singletons.

Material for sequencing was blood. This rearrangement joins TRBV3-1 to TRBJ2-7; TRBD2 matches 8 bases. The receptor's source is a woman between 18 and 29 years old with Graves' hyperthyroidism. This chain's CDR3 is CASSHGRARAYEQYF. The CDR3 bases are TGTGCCAGCAGCCACGGGAGGGCCAGGGCCTACGAGCAGTACTTC.